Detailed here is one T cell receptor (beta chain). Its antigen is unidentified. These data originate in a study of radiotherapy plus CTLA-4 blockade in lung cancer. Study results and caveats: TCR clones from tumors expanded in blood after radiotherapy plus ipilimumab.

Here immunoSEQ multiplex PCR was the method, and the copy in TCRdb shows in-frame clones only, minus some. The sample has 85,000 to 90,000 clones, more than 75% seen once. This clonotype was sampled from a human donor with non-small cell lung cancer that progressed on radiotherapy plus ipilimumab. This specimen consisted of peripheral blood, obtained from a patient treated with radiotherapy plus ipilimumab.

The CDR3 here is CASSLLRGAQETQYF. The CDR3 DNA follows: TGCGCCAGCAGCTTGTTGCGGGGGGCGCAGGAGACCCAGTACTTC. This rearrangement joins TRBV5-1 to TRBJ2-5; TRBD2 agrees at 8 bases. V was pared by 1 base and J by 5 bases, with 7 bases of the junction left unmatched. Germline V gene data show CDR1 as SGHRS and CDR2 as YFSETQ. This CDR3 is built from 15 residues.